This T cell receptor (beta chain) was identified in a study of Graves' ophthalmopathy and Graves' hyperthyroidism (dated by TCRdb to between 2017 and 2018). For the wider study: Peripheral blood was collected at initial diagnosis, prior to any treatment. The study used TCR beta repertoire signatures to distinguish Graves' ophthalmopathy from Graves' hyperthyroidism and to predict progression to ophthalmopathy. In total, approximately 140 blood samples were TCR-sequenced: roughly 45 ophthalmopathy, approximately 80 hyperthyroidism and roughly 17 hyperthyroidism-to-ophthalmopathy patients. To explore V-J signatures that distinguish ophthalmopathy from hyperthyroidism, a discovery set of about a hundred patients was enrolled, made up of 40 to 45 with ophthalmopathy and 55 to 65 with stable hyperthyroidism. An independent validation cohort was composed of 18 to 20 hyperthyroidism patients and around 15 patients who later progressed from hyperthyroidism to ophthalmopathy. In roughly six hyperthyroidism patients, T-cell repertoires of thyroid tissue and blood were compared. Following sample collection, hyperthyroidism patients were given methimazole at a starting dose of 30 mg daily, and ophthalmopathy patients were given high-dose intravenous methylprednisolone. For training and testing, the 110 or so patients in the discovery cohort were randomly divided in a 7:3 ratio.

This clonotype was observed many times. Its binding antigen is unknown. Base qualities are missing; no much larger clone stands one base away. General conclusions and limits of the study: In cross-validation, the 13-signature model distinguished ophthalmopathy from stable hyperthyroidism with 87.88% sensitivity and 81.08% specificity, while in the test set the corresponding values were about 80% and 75%. In validation, the model predicted ophthalmopathy progression with about 64% sensitivity and roughly 72% specificity; some 13 predicted patients were CT-confirmed with GO in a median of approximately 6.5 months. Sample size was not statistically predetermined, and group allocation was not concealed from the investigators. Among expanded thyroid clonotypes with frequency above 0.001, most also showed up in blood, which suggests that blood repertoires may reflect the thyroid immune response.

A patient counted as having stable hyperthyroidism if there was no progression to ophthalmopathy within 18 months of follow-up. The hyperthyroidism patients were 18 to 65 years old and newly diagnosed, with a disease duration of less than 2 months. Patients with other autoimmune diseases, uncontrolled infections, pregnancy or lactation were excluded. Clinical symptoms, serum thyroxine, TRAb, thyroid ultrasound and orbital computed tomography were used for diagnosis. Ficoll-Paque density gradient centrifugation was used to isolate PBMCs from about 9.4 ml of fresh peripheral blood. Total RNA was extracted with Trizol reagent and quality-checked on an Agilent 2100 Bioanalyzer. For repertoire sequencing, the TCR beta CDR3 regions were amplified from RNA transcripts. The first round of RT-PCR was done with HTBI primers and the Qiagen OneStep RT-PCR kit, and was followed by a second round of multiplex PCR, then size selection and purification. Sequencing of the libraries was carried out on an Illumina HiSeq2000 in paired-end mode with 100 bp reads. Processing in the source paper ran as follows. Reads were processed with SOAPnuke, discarding reads with adapters, uncalled bases, mean Phred below 15, or no exact constant-primer or identifier match. COPE v1.2.5 was used to merge high-quality paired reads. Each unique nucleotide sequence was defined as a clonotype, and clonotypes were aligned to IMGT TRB V, D and J references with MiTCR v1.1. The analysis was limited to V-J combinations with a frequency above 0.0001, which together covered approximately 99% of repertoires. A TCR clonal expansion and chaos score per V-J combination was defined as the ratio of F50 clonal expansion to chaos observed in the TCRdist matrix. Features were reduced by Welch's t-statistics and random forest to 10 to 15 V-J combinations, which fed a naive Bayes classifier. The Morisita-Horn index was used to measure how similar the thyroid and blood repertoires were. Using fastp trimming at Q25 and MiXCR clonotype assembly, TCRdb reanalyzed the public sequencing data and kept in-frame beta chains. Entries that share a CDR3 protein sequence are merged under the most common genes and DNA. The V and J calls and clone size come from TCRdb's table, not from the authors' own analysis. For this sample there are 500,000 to 700,000 distinct CDR3 sequences; about 20% appear just once. Approximately 7% of the sample rests with the top ten.

The sample comprised peripheral blood. This receptor was taken from a woman aged 18-35 years with stable Graves' hyperthyroidism. Some clones in this sample may be carry-over from other donors' samples. Donor details come from another sample of the same person, matched by shared clones.

CDR3 loop: CASSWSKAETQYF. The sequence in DNA is TGTGCCAGCAGCTGGTCGAAGGCTGAGACCCAGTACTTC. The V and J genes are TRBV11-2 and TRBJ2-5; the D gene remains uncertain. V drops 4 bases and J drops 5 bases, leaving 11 bases in between. For CDR1 and CDR2, the germline V gene lists SGHAT and FQNNGV. The CDR3 covers 13 residues, taking in both the cysteine and the phenylalanine. Left in the record is the CDR3 DNA by itself, 39 bases read in frame from the first base.